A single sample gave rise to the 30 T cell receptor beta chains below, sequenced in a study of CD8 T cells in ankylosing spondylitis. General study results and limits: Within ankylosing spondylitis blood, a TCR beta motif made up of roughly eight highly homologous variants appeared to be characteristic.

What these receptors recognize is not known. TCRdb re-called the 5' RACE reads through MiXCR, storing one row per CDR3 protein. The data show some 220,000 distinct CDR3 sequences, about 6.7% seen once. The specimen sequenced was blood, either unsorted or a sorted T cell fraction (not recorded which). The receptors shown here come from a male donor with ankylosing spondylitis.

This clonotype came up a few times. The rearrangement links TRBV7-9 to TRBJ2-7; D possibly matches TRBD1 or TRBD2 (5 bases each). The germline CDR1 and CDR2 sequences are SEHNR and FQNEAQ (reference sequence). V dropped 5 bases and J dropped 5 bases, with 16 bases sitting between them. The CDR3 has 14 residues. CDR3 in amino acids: CASSRDQGVNEQYF. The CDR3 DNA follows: TGTGCCAGCAGCCGGGATCAGGGCGTCAACGAGCAGTACTTC.

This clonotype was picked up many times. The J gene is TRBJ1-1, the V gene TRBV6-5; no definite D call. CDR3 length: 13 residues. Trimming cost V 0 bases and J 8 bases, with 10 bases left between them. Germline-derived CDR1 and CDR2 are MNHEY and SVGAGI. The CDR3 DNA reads TGTGCCAGCAGTTACTCGAACGGTTACGAAGCTTTCTTT. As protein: CASSYSNGYEAFF.

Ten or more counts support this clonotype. CDR3 sequence: CASSLSQGPGELFF. The CDR3 DNA reads TGTGCCAGCAGCTTATCACAGGGGCCCGGGGAGCTGTTTTTT. The genes are TRBV7-3 and TRBJ2-2, with 7 positions matching TRBD1. This CDR3 spans 14 amino acids. CDR1 is SGHTA and CDR2 is FQGTGA in the germline V gene. V dropped 2 bases and J dropped 6; count of bases not matched to a gene: 3.

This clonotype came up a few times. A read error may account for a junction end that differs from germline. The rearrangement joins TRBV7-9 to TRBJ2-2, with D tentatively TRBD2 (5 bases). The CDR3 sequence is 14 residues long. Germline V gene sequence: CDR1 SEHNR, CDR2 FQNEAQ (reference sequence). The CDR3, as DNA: TGTGCCAGCAGCCTAGCCAGGAGCACCGGGGAGCTGTTTTTT. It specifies CASSLARSTGELFF.

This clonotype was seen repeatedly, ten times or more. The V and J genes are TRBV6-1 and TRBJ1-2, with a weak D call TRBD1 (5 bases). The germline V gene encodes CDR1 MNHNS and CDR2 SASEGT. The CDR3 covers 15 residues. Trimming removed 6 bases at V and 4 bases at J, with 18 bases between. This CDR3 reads CASSQQEDSSYGYTF. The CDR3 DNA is TGTGCCAGCAGCCAACAGGAAGACTCCTCCTATGGCTACACCTTC.

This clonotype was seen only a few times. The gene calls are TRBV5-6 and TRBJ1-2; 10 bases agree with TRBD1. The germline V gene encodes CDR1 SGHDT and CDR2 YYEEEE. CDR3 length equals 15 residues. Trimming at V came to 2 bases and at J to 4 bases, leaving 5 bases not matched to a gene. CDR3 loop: CASSFVGQGGYGYTF. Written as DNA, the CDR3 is TGTGCCAGCAGCTTCGTTGGACAGGGGGGCTATGGCTACACCTTC.

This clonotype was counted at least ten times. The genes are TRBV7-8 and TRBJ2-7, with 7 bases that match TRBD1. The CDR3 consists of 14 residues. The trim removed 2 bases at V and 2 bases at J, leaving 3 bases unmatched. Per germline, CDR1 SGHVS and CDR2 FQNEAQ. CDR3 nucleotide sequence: TGTGCCAGCAGCTTATGGGACAGACCCTACGAGCAGTACTTC. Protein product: CASSLWDRPYEQYF.

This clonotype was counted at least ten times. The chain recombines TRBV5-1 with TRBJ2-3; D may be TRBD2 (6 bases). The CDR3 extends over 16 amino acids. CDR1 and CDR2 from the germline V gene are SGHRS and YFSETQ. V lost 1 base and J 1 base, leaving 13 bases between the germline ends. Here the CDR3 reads CASSLNGGIGTDTQYF. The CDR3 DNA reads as TGCGCCAGCAGCTTGAATGGCGGGATCGGCACAGATACGCAGTATTTT. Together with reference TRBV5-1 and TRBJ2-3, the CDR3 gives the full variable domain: KAGVTQTPRYLIKTRGQQVTLSCSPISGHRSVSWYQQTPGQGLQFLFEYFSETQRNKGNFPGRFSGRQFSNSRSEMNVSTLELGDSALYLCASSLNGGIGTDTQYFGPGTRLTVL.

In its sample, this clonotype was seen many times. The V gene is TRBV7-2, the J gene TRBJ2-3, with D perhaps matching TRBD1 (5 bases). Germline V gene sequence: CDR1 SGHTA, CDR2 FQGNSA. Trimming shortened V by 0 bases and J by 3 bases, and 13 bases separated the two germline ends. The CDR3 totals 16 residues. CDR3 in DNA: TGTGCCAGCAGCTTAGCGCAGGGCAGGCTGACAGATACGCAGTATTTT. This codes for CASSLAQGRLTDTQYF.

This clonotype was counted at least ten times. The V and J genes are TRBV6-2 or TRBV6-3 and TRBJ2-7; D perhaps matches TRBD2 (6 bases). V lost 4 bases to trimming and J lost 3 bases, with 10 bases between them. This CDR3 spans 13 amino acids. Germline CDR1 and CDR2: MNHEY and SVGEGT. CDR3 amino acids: CASSFKGGYEQYF. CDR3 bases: TGTGCCAGCAGTTTTAAGGGAGGCTACGAGCAGTACTTC.

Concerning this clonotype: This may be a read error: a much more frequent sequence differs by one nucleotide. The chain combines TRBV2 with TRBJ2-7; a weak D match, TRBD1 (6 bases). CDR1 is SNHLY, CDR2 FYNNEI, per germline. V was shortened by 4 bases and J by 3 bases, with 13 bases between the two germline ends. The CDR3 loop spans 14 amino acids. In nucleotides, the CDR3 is TGTGCCAGCAGTGGGACAGCGAGCTGCTACGAGCAGTACTTC. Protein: CASSGTASCYEQYF.

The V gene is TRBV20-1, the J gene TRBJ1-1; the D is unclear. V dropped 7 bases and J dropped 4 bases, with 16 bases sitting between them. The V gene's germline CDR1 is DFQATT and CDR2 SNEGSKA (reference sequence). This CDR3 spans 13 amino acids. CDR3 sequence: CSGRPLESTEAFF. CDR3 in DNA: TGCAGTGGACGGCCTCTCGAGAGCACTGAAGCTTTCTTT.

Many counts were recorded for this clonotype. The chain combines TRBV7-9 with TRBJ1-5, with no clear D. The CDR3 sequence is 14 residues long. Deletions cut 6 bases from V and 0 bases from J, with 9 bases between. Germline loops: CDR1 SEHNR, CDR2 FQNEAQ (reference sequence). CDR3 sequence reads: CASSRDGSNQPQHF. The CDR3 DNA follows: TGTGCCAGCAGTCGTGACGGTAGCAATCAGCCCCAGCATTTT.

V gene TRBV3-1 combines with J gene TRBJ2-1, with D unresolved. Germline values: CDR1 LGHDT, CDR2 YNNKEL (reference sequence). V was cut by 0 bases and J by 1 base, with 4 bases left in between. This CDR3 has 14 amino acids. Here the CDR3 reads CASSQDVSYNEQFF. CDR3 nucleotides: TGTGCCAGCAGCCAAGATGTTTCCTACAATGAGCAGTTCTTC.

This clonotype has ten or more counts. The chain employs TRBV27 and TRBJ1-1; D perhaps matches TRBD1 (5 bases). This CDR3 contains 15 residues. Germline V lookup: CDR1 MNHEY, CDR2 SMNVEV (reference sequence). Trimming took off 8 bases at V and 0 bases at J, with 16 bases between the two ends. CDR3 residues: CASSWGVGMNTEAFF. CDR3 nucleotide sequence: TGTGCCAGCTCCTGGGGGGTTGGGATGAACACTGAAGCTTTCTTT.

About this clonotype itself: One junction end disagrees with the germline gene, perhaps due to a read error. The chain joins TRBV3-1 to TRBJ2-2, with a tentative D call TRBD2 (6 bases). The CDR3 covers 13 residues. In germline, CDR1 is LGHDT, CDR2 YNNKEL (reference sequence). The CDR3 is CASSQVYGGELFF. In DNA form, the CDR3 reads TGTGCCAGCAGCCAAGTGTATGGCGGGGAGCTGTTTTTC.

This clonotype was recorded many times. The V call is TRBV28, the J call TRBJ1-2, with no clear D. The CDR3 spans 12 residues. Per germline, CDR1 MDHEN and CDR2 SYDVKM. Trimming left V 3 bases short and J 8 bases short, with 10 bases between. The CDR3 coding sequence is TGTGCCAGCAGTTTTAAGGGTTGGGGCTACACCTTC. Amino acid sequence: CASSFKGWGYTF.

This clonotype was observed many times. CDR3 sequence reads: CASSQDWTGGGRTEAFF. CDR3 sequence (DNA): TGCGCCAGCAGCCAAGATTGGACGGGAGGGGGGCGGACTGAAGCTTTCTTT. V and J are TRBV4-3 and TRBJ1-1, with D possibly being TRBD1 (6 bases). Trimming shortened V by 0 bases and J by 5 bases, and 19 bases separated the two germline ends. The CDR3 extends over 17 amino acids. The V gene's germline CDR1 is LGHNA and CDR2 YSLEER.

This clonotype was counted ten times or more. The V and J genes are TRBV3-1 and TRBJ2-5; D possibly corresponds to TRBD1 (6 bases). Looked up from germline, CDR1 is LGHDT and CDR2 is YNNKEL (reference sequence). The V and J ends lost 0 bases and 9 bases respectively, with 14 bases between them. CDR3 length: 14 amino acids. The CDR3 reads CASSQELPKGAQYF. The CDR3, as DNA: TGTGCCAGCAGCCAAGAACTTCCGAAGGGGGCCCAGTACTTC.

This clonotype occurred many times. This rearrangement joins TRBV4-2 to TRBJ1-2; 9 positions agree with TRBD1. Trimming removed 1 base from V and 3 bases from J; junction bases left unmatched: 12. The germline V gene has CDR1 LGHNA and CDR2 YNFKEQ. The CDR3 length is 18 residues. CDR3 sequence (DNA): TGTGCCAGCAGCCAAGGTTCAGGGACAGGGAACCTTTACTATGGCTACACCTTC. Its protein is CASSQGSGTGNLYYGYTF.

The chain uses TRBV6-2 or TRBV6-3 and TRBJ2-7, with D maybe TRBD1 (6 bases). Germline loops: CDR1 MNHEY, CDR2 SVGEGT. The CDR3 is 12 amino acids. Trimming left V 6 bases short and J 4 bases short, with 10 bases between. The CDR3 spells CASRYRGYEQYF. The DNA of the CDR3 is TGTGCCAGCAGATATAGGGGGTACGAGCAGTACTTC.

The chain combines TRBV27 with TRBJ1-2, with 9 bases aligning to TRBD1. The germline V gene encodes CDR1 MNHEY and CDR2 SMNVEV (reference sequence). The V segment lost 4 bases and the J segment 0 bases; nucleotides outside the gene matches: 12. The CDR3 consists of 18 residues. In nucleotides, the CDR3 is TGTGCCAGCAGTTACGGCCCCGGGACAGGGATAGCTAACTATGGCTACACCTTC. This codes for CASSYGPGTGIANYGYTF.

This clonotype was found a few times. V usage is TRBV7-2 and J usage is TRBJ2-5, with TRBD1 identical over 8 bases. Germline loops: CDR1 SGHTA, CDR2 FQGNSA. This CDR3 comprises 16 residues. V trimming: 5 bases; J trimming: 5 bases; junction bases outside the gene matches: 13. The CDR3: CASSVPGTGFGETQYF. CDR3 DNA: TGTGCCAGCAGCGTACCCGGGACAGGATTTGGGGAGACCCAGTACTTC.

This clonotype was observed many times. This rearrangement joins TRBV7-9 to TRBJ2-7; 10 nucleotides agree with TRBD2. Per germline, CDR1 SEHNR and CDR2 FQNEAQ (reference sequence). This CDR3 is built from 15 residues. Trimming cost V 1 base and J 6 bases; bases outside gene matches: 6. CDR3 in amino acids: CASSLEGLARGEQYF. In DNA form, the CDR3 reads TGTGCCAGCAGCTTAGAGGGACTAGCGAGGGGCGAGCAGTACTTC.

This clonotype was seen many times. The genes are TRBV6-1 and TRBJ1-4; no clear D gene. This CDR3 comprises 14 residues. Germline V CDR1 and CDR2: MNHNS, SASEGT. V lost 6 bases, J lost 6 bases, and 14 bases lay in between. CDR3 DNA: TGTGCCAGCAGCACAAGGGAGGTTCATGAAAAACTGTTTTTT. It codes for CASSTREVHEKLFF.

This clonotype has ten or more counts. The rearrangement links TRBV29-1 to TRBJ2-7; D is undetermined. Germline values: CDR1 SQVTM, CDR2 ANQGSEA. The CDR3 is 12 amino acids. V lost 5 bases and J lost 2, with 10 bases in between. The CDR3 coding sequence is TGCAGCGTTTCCGTTGGCCCCTACGAGCAGTACTTC. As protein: CSVSVGPYEQYF.

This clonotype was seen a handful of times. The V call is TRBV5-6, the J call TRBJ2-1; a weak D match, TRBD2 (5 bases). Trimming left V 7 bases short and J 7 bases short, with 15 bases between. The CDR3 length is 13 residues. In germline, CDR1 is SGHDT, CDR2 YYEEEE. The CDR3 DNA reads TGTGCCAGCTCGCCCGTGGGCGGGAATGAGCAGTTCTTC. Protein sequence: CASSPVGGNEQFF.

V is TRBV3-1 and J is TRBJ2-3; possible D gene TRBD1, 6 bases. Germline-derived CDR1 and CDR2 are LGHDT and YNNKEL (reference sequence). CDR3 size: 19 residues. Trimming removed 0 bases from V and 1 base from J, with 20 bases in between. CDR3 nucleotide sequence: TGTGCCAGCAGCCAAGATCTGAGGACAGAAGAGTGGGGCACAGATACGCAGTATTTT. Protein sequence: CASSQDLRTEEWGTDTQYF.

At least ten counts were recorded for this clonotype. The CDR3 nucleotides read TGTGCCAGCAGCACGAGAGGGACTCCTCCCTACGAGCAGTACTTC. Translation: CASSTRGTPPYEQYF. The V gene is TRBV3-1, the J gene TRBJ2-7; D may be TRBD2 (6 bases). Germline V gene data show CDR1 as LGHDT and CDR2 as YNNKEL (reference sequence). This CDR3 comprises 15 residues. V was trimmed by 5 bases and J by 2 bases, leaving 16 bases between them.

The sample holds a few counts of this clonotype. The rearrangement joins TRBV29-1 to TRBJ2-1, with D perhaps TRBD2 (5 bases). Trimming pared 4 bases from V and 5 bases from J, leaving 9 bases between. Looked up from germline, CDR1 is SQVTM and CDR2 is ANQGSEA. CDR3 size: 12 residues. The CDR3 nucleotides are TGCAGCGTTGCCGGGAATGACAATGAGCAGTTCTTC. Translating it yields CSVAGNDNEQFF.